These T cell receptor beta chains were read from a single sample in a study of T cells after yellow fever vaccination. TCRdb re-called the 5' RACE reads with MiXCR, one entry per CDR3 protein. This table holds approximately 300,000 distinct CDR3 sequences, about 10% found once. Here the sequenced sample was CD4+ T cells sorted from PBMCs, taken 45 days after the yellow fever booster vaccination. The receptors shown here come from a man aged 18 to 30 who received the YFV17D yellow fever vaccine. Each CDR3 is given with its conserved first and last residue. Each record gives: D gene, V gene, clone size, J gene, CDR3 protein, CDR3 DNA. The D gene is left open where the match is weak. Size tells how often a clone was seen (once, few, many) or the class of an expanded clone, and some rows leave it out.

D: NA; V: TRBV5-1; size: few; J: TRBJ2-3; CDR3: CASSIRAVTTDTQYF; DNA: TGCGCCAGCAGCATCCGAGCGGTGACCACAGATACGCAGTATTTT
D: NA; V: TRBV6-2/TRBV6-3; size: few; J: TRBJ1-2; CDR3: CASSYSSRQGDNYGYTF; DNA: TGTGCCAGCAGTTACTCGAGTCGGCAGGGCGACAACTATGGCTACACCTTC
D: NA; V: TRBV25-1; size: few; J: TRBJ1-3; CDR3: CASSGLGISGNTIYF; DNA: TGTGCCAGCAGTGGACTTGGGATCTCTGGAAACACCATATATTTT
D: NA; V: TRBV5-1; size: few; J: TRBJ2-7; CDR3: CASARTDEQYF; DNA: TGCGCCAGCGCGAGGACAGACGAGCAGTACTTC
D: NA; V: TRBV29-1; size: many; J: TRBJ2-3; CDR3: CSVAGRYTDTQYF; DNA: TGCAGCGTTGCTGGCAGATACACAGATACGCAGTATTTT
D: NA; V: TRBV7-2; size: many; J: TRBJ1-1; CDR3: CASSLVGGGNTEAFF; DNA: TGTGCCAGCAGCTTAGTGGGGGGCGGGAACACTGAAGCTTTCTTT
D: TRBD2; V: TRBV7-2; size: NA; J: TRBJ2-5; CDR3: CASSLQRGNQETQYF; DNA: TGTGCCAGCAGCCTCCAGCGGGGAAACCAAGAGACCCAGTACTTC
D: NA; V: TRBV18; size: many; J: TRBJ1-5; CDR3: CASSPQGIGNQPQHF; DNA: TGTGCCAGCTCTCCACAGGGTATCGGCAATCAGCCCCAGCATTTT
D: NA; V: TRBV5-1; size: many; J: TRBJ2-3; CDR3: CASGEGDTQYF; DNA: TGCGCCAGCGGCGAGGGGGATACGCAGTATTTT
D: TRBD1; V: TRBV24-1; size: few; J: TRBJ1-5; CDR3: CATSDPGTGFNQPQHF; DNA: TGTGCCACCAGTGACCCGGGGACAGGGTTTAATCAGCCCCAGCATTTT
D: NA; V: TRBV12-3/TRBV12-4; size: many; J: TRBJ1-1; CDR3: CASSPTGAGTEAFF; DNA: TGTGCCAGCAGTCCTACGGGCGCGGGCACTGAAGCTTTCTTT
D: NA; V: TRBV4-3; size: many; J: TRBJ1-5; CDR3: CASSQDWGAQPQHF; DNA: TGCGCCAGCAGCCAAGATTGGGGGGCGCAGCCCCAGCATTTT
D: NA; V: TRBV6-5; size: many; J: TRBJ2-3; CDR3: CASSYQAGQSDTQYF; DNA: TGTGCCAGCAGTTACCAGGCGGGACAGTCGGATACGCAGTATTTT
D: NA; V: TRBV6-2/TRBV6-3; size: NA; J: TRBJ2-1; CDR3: CAGRRSSYNEQFF; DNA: TGTGCCGGCCGCAGGAGCTCCTACAATGAGCAGTTCTTC
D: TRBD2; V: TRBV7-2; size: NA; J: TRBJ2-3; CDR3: CASSLGLAVQTDTQYF; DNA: TGTGCCAGCAGCTTAGGCCTAGCGGTTCAGACAGATACGCAGTATTTT
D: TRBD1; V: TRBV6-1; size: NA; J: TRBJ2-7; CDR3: CASIPGQAGFHEQYF; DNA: TGTGCCAGCATTCCGGGACAGGCCGGGTTTCACGAGCAGTACTTC
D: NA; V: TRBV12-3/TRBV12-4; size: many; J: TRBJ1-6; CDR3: CASSLAVNSPLHF; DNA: TGTGCCAGCAGTTTAGCCGTTAATTCACCCCTCCACTTT
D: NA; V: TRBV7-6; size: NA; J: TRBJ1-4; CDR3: CASSLGVSEKLFF; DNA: TGTGCCAGCAGCTTAGGGGTCAGCGAAAAACTGTTTTTT
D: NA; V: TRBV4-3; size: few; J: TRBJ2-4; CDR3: CASSQVMGISKNIQYF; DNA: TGCGCCAGCAGCCAAGTCATGGGAATTTCCAAAAACATTCAGTACTTC
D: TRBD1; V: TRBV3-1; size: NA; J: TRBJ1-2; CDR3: CASSQRTGGNGYTF; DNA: TGTGCCAGCAGCCAAAGGACAGGGGGAAACGGCTACACCTTC
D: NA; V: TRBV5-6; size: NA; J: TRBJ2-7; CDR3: CASSLIHEQYF; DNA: TGTGCCAGCAGCTTGATCCACGAGCAGTACTTC
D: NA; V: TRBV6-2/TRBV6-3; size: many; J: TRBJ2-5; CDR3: CASSKIWEPTQYF; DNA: TGTGCCAGCAGCAAGATATGGGAGCCGACCCAGTACTTC
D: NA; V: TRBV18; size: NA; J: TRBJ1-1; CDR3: CASSPGGDTEAFF; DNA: TGTGCCAGCTCACCGGGCGGGGACACTGAAGCTTTCTTT
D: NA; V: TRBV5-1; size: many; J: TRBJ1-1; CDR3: CASSWGIPRTEAFF; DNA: TGCGCCAGCAGCTGGGGGATACCCAGGACTGAAGCTTTCTTT
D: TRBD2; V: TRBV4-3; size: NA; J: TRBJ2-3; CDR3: CASSQEGGLAGDTQYF; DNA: TGCGCCAGCAGCCAAGAGGGAGGACTAGCGGGGGATACGCAGTATTTT
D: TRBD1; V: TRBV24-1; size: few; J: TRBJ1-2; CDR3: CATSVAGQALEGYTF; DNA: TGTGCCACCAGTGTCGCCGGACAGGCGCTAGAAGGCTACACCTTC
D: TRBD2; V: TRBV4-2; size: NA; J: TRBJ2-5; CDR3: CASSHDLAGGQETQYF; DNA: TGTGCCAGCAGCCATGATCTAGCGGGGGGACAAGAGACCCAGTACTTC
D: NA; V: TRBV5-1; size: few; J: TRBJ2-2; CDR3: CASSLSGKDGELFF; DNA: TGCGCCAGCAGCTTGTCGGGGAAAGACGGGGAGCTGTTTTTT
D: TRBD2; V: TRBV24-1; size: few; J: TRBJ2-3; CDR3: CATGGGDTQYF; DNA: TGTGCCACCGGGGGGGGAGATACGCAGTATTTT
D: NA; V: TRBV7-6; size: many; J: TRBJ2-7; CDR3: CASSLDVGSSYEQYF; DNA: TGTGCCAGCAGCTTAGATGTAGGGAGCTCCTACGAGCAGTACTTC
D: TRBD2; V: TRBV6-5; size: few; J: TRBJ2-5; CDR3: CASRGAGSQETQYF; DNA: TGTGCCAGCAGAGGAGCGGGGAGCCAAGAGACCCAGTACTTC
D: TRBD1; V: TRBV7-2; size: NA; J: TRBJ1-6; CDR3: CASRQGRHNSPLHF; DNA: TGTGCCAGCAGACAGGGGCGGCATAATTCACCCCTCCACTTT
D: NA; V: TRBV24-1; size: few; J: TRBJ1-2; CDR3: CATSDGRSGSYGYTF; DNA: TGTGCCACCAGTGATGGACGGTCCGGAAGTTATGGCTACACCTTC
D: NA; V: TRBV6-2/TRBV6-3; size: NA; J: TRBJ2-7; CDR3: CASSGQWSSYEQYF; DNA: TGTGCCAGCAGCGGACAGTGGAGCTCCTACGAGCAGTACTTC
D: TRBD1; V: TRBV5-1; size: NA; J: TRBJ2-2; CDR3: CASSLRGTGSNTGELFF; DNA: TGCGCCAGCAGCTTGAGGGGGACAGGCTCGAACACCGGGGAGCTGTTTTTT
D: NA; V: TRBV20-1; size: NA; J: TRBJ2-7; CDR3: CSLGGSYEQYF; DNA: TGCAGTCTTGGGGGGTCCTACGAGCAGTACTTC
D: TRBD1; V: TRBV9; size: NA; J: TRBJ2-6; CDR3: CASAGGDRELLAGANVLTF; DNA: TGTGCCAGCGCAGGGGGGGACAGGGAGCTTCTCGCTGGGGCCAACGTCCTGACTTTC
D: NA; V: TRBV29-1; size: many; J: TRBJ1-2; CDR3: CSVAGGGASYGYTF; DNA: TGCAGCGTCGCGGGAGGCGGAGCATCGTATGGCTACACCTTC
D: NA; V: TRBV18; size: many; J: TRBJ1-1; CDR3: CASSPDLNTEAFF; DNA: TGTGCCAGCTCTCCGGACCTGAACACTGAAGCTTTCTTT
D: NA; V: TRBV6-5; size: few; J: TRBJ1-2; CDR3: CASSYICYTF; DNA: TGTGCCAGCAGTTACATTTGCTACACCTTC
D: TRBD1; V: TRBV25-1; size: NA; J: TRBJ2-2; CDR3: CASRETGIPGELFF; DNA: TGTGCCAGCAGAGAGACAGGGATACCCGGGGAGCTGTTTTTT
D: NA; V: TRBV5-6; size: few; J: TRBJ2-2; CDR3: CASSLVSLWQGGIGVTGELFF; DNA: TGTGCCAGCAGCTTGGTGTCGTTGTGGCAGGGTGGGATTGGAGTCACCGGGGAGCTGTTTTTT
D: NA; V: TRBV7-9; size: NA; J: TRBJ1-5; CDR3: CASSGDGASNQPQHF; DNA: TGTGCCAGCAGCGGAGACGGGGCTAGCAATCAGCCCCAGCATTTT
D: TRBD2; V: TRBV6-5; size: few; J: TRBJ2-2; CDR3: CASSISGGGTGELFF; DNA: TGTGCCAGCAGTATTAGCGGGGGAGGGACCGGGGAGCTGTTTTTT
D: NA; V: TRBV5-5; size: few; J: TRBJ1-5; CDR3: CASSLEAIQPQHF; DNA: TGTGCCAGCAGCTTGGAGGCAATACAGCCCCAGCATTTT
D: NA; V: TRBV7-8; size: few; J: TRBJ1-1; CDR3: CASSTHRENTEAFF; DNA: TGTGCCAGCAGCACCCACAGGGAGAACACTGAAGCTTTCTTT
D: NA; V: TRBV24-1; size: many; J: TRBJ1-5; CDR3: CATSDLPNQPQHF; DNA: TGTGCCACCAGTGATTTGCCCAATCAGCCCCAGCATTTT
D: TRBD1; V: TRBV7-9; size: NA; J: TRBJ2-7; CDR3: CASSEKRDSYEQYF; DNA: TGTGCCAGCAGCGAGAAAAGGGACAGCTACGAGCAGTACTTC
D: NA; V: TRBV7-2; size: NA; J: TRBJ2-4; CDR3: CASSLGLLAKNIQYF; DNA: TGTGCCAGCAGCTTAGGCCTTCTAGCAAAAAACATTCAGTACTTC
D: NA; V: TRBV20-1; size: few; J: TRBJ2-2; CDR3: CSAHGLAGELFF; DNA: TGCAGTGCTCACGGGTTGGCCGGGGAGCTGTTTTTT
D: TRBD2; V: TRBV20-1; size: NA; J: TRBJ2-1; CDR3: CSARSLAGGRYNEQFF; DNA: TGCAGTGCTAGAAGTCTAGCGGGGGGGCGTTACAATGAGCAGTTCTTC
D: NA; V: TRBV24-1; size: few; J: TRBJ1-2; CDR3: CATSDHGRKGYTF; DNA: TGTGCCACCAGTGACCACGGCAGGAAGGGCTACACCTTC
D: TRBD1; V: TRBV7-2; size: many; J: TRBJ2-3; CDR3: CASSFTGVTDTQYF; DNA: TGTGCCAGCAGCTTCACAGGGGTCACAGATACGCAGTATTTT